This TCR delta chain was identified during a study of Vδ1+ human thymocytes. Study-wide findings and caveats: Unlike peripheral blood Vdelta1+ controls, thymic delta-chain sequences included approximately 21% Vdelta2 and few Vdelta3. Highly polyclonal TRG and TRD repertoires with Gaussian CDR3 length distributions appeared in thymus.

This clone has more than one count but fewer than ten. The antigen remains undetermined. Other DNA sequences from this sample encode an identical CDR3 as well. Germline V lookup: CDR1 NSMFDY, CDR2 ISSIKDK. Trimming left V 4 bases short and J 8 bases short, with 21 bases between. The CDR3 is made up of 14 amino acids. Sequences come from RNA converted to cDNA by reverse transcription. The CDR3 regions were amplified by multiplex PCR from V-gene primers to a constant-region primer. TCRdb fed the multiplex PCR reads to CATT. The sample includes about 53,000 delta-chain clones, about 15% of them seen just once.

The sequencing input was Vdelta1+ gamma-delta thymocytes from the thymus. The subset here: FACS-sorted CD3+ TCRalphabeta- TCRVdelta1+ TCRVdelta2- thymocytes. The J gene is TRDJ1, the V gene TRAV29/DV5, with D tentatively TRDD3 (5 bases). The TCR comes from a girl younger than two who had congenital heart surgery. The CDR3 spells CAALGLTGGQKLIF. DNA of the CDR3: TGTGCAGCACTCGGGTTGACAGGGGGCCAGAAACTCATCTTT.